One and the same sample provided the 21 T cell receptor beta chains below, sequenced in a study of blood T cell repertoires in COVID-19. The repertoire was sequenced with immunoSEQ multiplex PCR; TCRdb's copy has only in-frame clones and lacks some. The data show some 160,000 clones, 84% seen once. The specimen was peripheral blood. The receptor source for this set is a woman aged 80 or over with COVID-19, enrolled during active disease.

The rearrangement joins TRBV7-3 to TRBJ1-1, with 10 bases that match TRBD1. Germline V gives CDR1 SGHTA, CDR2 FQGTGA. The CDR3 contains 14 residues. V trimming: 5 bases; J trimming: 4 bases; junction bases outside the gene matches: 4. The CDR3 loop reads CASSRQGAVTEAFF. The CDR3, as DNA: TGTGCCAGCAGCAGACAGGGGGCTGTCACTGAAGCTTTCTTT.

The V and J genes are TRBV29-1 and TRBJ2-3; 9 bases are a match to TRBD2. CDR1 and CDR2 (germline): SQVTM, ANQGSEA. This CDR3 has 16 residues. Germline trimming cut 5 bases from V and 1 base from J; bases unmatched to any gene: 10. Here the CDR3 DNA reads TGCAGCGTTTACCCACCGGGACTAGCAGGCACAGATACGCAGTATTTT. Translated: CSVYPPGLAGTDTQYF.

The chain couples TRBV27 to TRBJ2-2; 10 bases line up with TRBD2. The trim removed 3 bases at V and 4 bases at J, leaving 5 bases unmatched. Germline CDR1 MNHEY, CDR2 SMNVEV (reference sequence). The CDR3 has 16 residues. As DNA, the CDR3 is TGTGCCAGCAGTTTGGTAGCGGGAGGTTCCACCGGGGAGCTGTTTTTT. Translated: CASSLVAGGSTGELFF.

The chain couples TRBV6-2 or TRBV6-3 to TRBJ2-2; no firm D call. The CDR3 loop spans 14 amino acids. V was clipped by 2 bases and J by 2 bases, with 6 bases between them. Germline CDR1 and CDR2: MNHEY and SVGEGT. CDR3 coding DNA: TGTGCCAGCAGTTACGTCAGAAACACCGGGGAGCTGTTTTTT. Translating gives CASSYVRNTGELFF.

This clone came up many times. The V gene is TRBV2, the J gene TRBJ1-3; D may be TRBD1 (5 bases). The CDR3 has 14 amino acids. Between the trimmed V and J ends, which lost 4 bases and 0 bases, there was a span of 7 bases. CDR1 and CDR2 from the germline V gene are SNHLY and FYNNEI. In nucleotides, the CDR3 is TGTGCCAGCAGTGGCGGGGCCTCTGGAAACACCATATATTTT. Its protein is CASSGGASGNTIYF.

In its sample, this clone was seen once. The CDR3 bases are TGCGCCAGCAGTGAGTCGATCACTAGCGATGACGAGCAGTACTTC. Encoded protein: CASSESITSDDEQYF. The chain carries TRBV10-1 and TRBJ2-7; 7 nucleotides line up with TRBD2. The trim removed 0 bases at V and 5 bases at J, leaving 7 bases unmatched. CDR1 and CDR2 from the germline V gene are WNHNN and SYGVQD (reference sequence). The CDR3 runs to 15 residues.

This clone came up once. The chain combines TRBV7-2 with TRBJ2-7; TRBD2 matches at 7 bases. Germline V CDR1 and CDR2: SGHTA, FQGNSA. The ends lost 2 bases at V and 0 bases at J; junction bases unmatched: 4. The CDR3 is 15 residues long. The CDR3 DNA follows: TGTGCCAGCAGCTTATTTCCTAGCGGCTCCTACGAGCAGTACTTC. Translation: CASSLFPSGSYEQYF.

This clone came up a few times. The chain is built from TRBV7-2 and TRBJ1-2; 7 bases line up with TRBD1. The germline gives CDR1 SGHTA, CDR2 FQGNSA. The CDR3 length is 16 residues. The J segment lost 8 bases and the V segment lost 1 base, leaving 13 bases of the junction unmatched. DNA for the CDR3: TGTGCCAGCAGCTTAGACCCTGTTAGTACAGGGGACGGCTACACCTTC. Translating it yields CASSLDPVSTGDGYTF.

This chain connects TRBV19 to TRBJ2-6; D is ambiguous. Looked up from germline, CDR1 is LNHDA and CDR2 is SQIVND (reference sequence). CDR3 length equals 13 residues. The V end was cut by 8 bases, the J end by 3 bases, with 8 bases between. The CDR3 sequence is CASSVSGANVLTF. DNA for the CDR3: TGTGCCAGTTCGGTGAGTGGGGCCAACGTCCTGACTTTC.

The chain carries TRBV21-1 and TRBJ2-7; TRBD1 reflects the table's D call only, with no check against the DNA. TRBV21-1 is a recognized pseudogene. The CDR3 spans 13 residues. The CDR3 region has the DNA TGTGCCAGCAGCGGGACACATCCCTACGAGCAGTACTTC. Amino acids: CASSGTHPYEQYF.

The rearrangement joins TRBV28 to TRBJ2-3, with 7 bases matching TRBD2. The CDR3 extends over 14 amino acids. The germline V gene encodes CDR1 MDHEN and CDR2 SYDVKM. V lost 2 bases and J lost 7; bases outside the gene matches: 6. CDR3 amino acids: CASSLSGRANTQYF. The CDR3 DNA follows: TGTGCCAGCAGTTTAAGTGGGAGGGCCAATACGCAGTATTTT. The complete variable domain, with remaining parts taken from reference TRBV28 and TRBJ2-3, reads DVKVTQSSRYLVKRTGEKVFLECVQDMDHENMFWYRQDPGLGLRLIYFSYDVKMKEKGDIPEGYSVSREKKERFSLILESASTNQTSMYLCASSLSGRANTQYFGPGTRLTVL.

Only a few counts were recorded for this clone. CDR3 loop: CASSELGSPLHF. CDR3 DNA: TGTGCCAGCAGTGAGCTCGGTTCACCCCTCCACTTT. The chain combines TRBV2 with TRBJ1-6; no definite D call. The V gene's germline CDR1 is SNHLY and CDR2 FYNNEI. The CDR3 totals 12 residues. V was clipped by 3 bases and J by 9 bases, with 6 bases between them.

The genes are TRBV15 and TRBJ2-1; 10 bases fit TRBD2. With 0 bases clipped from V and 10 bases from J, the junction kept 12 bases outside the gene matches. This CDR3 region has 17 residues. Per germline, CDR1 LNHNV and CDR2 YYDKDF (reference sequence). CDR3 nucleotide sequence: TGTGCCACCAGCAGAGATTCGGCTAGCGGGAGTTTCTGGGAGCAGTTCTTC. This translates into CATSRDSASGSFWEQFF.

To note about this clone: The sample contains more than one DNA sequence encoding this CDR3. CDR3 coding DNA: TGCAGCGTTGATCGGGGGCAGGGGGCTGAGACCCAGTACTTC. This codes for CSVDRGQGAETQYF. The chain combines TRBV29-1 with TRBJ2-5, with 8 bases fitting TRBD1. CDR3 length: 14 amino acids. Looked up from germline, CDR1 is SQVTM and CDR2 is ANQGSEA. Trimming took 3 bases from V and 5 from J; bases not matched to a gene: 8.

The chain recombines TRBV7-2 with TRBJ2-3; 12 bases line up with TRBD2. The CDR3 loop spans 16 amino acids. Germline-derived CDR1 and CDR2 are SGHTA and FQGNSA. V lost 5 bases to trimming and J lost 2 bases; unmatched junction nucleotides: 5. CDR3 sequence (DNA): TGTGCCAGCAGCAAGAGACTAGCGGGGGTCACAGATACGCAGTATTTT. This encodes CASSKRLAGVTDTQYF.

The chain recombines TRBV19 with TRBJ1-2; D call uncertain. Germline V CDR1 and CDR2: LNHDA, SQIVND (reference sequence). The V and J ends lost 1 base and 3 bases respectively, with 9 bases between them. This CDR3 is built from 14 residues. CDR3 protein: CASSIGSGYYGYTF. Here the CDR3 DNA reads TGTGCCAGTAGTATAGGGTCCGGGTACTATGGCTACACCTTC.

In its sample, this clone was seen a few times. The rearrangement joins TRBV30 to TRBJ1-1; D is possibly TRBD1 (6 bases). Trimming stripped 4 bases from V and 9 bases from J, with 15 bases between. The length of the CDR3 is 12 residues. The V gene's germline CDR1 is GTSNPN and CDR2 SVGIG (reference sequence). The CDR3 loop reads CAWINRDVKAFF. CDR3 coding DNA: TGTGCCTGGATCAACAGGGACGTCAAAGCTTTCTTT. The variable domain in full, completed from reference TRBV30 and TRBJ1-1, reads SQTIHQWPATLVQPVGSPLSLECTVEGTSNPNLYWYRQAAGRGLQLLFYSVGIGQISSEVPQNLSASRPQDRQFILSSKKLLLSDSGFYLCAWINRDVKAFFGQGTRLTVV.

The rearrangement uses TRBV6-5 and TRBJ2-1; 9 nucleotides match TRBD1. V was pared by 6 bases and J by 15 bases, with 18 bases of the junction left unmatched. The CDR3 runs 15 residues. Germline-derived CDR1 and CDR2 are MNHEY and SVGAGI. This chain's CDR3 is CASRPGQGSLSRGFF. CDR3 nucleotides: TGTGCCAGCAGACCGGGACAGGGCTCCCTTTCCCGTGGGTTCTTC.

This clone was counted between two and nine times. The chain couples TRBV21-1 to TRBJ2-7; TRBD2, the table's D call, lacks a check against the DNA. TRBV21-1 is a listed pseudogene. This CDR3 comprises 13 residues. The CDR3 sequence is CASRARAGYEQYF. The CDR3 DNA follows: TGTGCCAGCAGGGCCCGGGCGGGCTACGAGCAGTACTTC.

The CDR3 region is CAWSPGRGSYEQYF. The DNA of the CDR3 is TGTGCCTGGAGCCCTGGTAGGGGGTCCTACGAGCAGTACTTC. The J gene is TRBJ2-7, the V gene TRBV30; D is possibly TRBD1 (6 bases). Germline assignment: CDR1 GTSNPN and CDR2 SVGIG (reference sequence). This CDR3 has 14 residues. Between the trimmed V and J ends, which lost 3 bases and 1 base, there was a span of 13 bases.

This clone was detected a few times. This chain joins TRBV5-6 and TRBJ1-2; TRBD1 matches at 7 bases. Germline CDR1 reads SGHDT; CDR2 reads YYEEEE. Losses at the gene ends were 3 bases for V and 3 bases for J; bases not matched to a gene: 8. The CDR3 runs 15 residues. In DNA, the CDR3 is TGTGCCAGCAGCTGGACGGGACAGCCCGACTATGGCTACACCTTC. The encoded protein is CASSWTGQPDYGYTF. The whole variable domain, remainder taken from reference TRBV5-6 and TRBJ1-2, is DAGVTQSPTHLIKTRGQQVTLRCSPKSGHDTVSWYQQALGQGPQFIFQYYEEEERQRGNFPDRFSGHQFPNYSSELNVNALLLGDSALYLCASSWTGQPDYGYTFGSGTRLTVV.